This TCR beta chain came from a study of cytotoxic CD8 clonotypes in ibrutinib-treated CLL. Study as a whole: There were around twelve relapsed/refractory patients and 15 treatment-naive patients, and roughly 18 were IGHV unmutated. Study outcomes and limitations: Relative to age-matched healthy donors, clonality at baseline was higher, and it tracked circulating CD8+ T-cell counts. Public clonotypes, an uncommon group, contracted or remained stable on treatment.

As input for TCR beta libraries, around 2 micrograms of genomic DNA came from cryopreserved PBMCs. TCRdb's table, derived via immunoSEQ multiplex PCR, lists solely in-frame clones and lacks some. Of roughly 180,000 clones listed, around three quarters are singletons. V lost 3 bases, J lost 4 bases, and 12 bases stayed unmatched. The CDR3 has 17 amino acids. Germline V lookup: CDR1 MNHEY, CDR2 SMNVEV (reference sequence). In regard to this clone: The antigen remains unidentified.

This TCR was sampled from a human donor with chronic lymphocytic leukemia. The specimen was PBMCs, collected after 24 months of ibrutinib treatment. The chain links TRBV27 to TRBJ2-1, with 7 bases aligning to TRBD2. DNA for the CDR3: TGTGCCAGCAGTTTTCGGCTAGCGGAGCAAGGGTACAATGAGCAGTTCTTC. This codes for CASSFRLAEQGYNEQFF.